This T cell receptor (beta chain) originates from a study of PD-1 blockade in classical Hodgkin lymphoma. Sequenced by immunoSEQ multiplex PCR; TCRdb stores in-frame clones only, minus some. The sample carries 20,000 to 25,000 clones, roughly nine tenths recorded once. The time point: newly diagnosed, previously untreated cHL patient sample. Magnetic negative selection was used to purify CD4+ T cells from thawed PBMCs. Study conclusions and caveats: Prior therapy or disease activity may underlie the repertoire differences, whose causes remain undefined.

Of note for this clone: As yet, its antigen is unknown.

V was trimmed by 6 bases and J by 6 bases, leaving 16 bases between them. Germline V CDR1 and CDR2: KGHSH, LQKENI. The CDR3 has 14 residues. The gene calls are TRBV18 and TRBJ2-3; D is unresolved. The specimen was CD4+ T cells from blood. The TCR sequence derives from a human donor with classical Hodgkin lymphoma. The chain's CDR3 is CASSLRPPPDTQYF. In DNA form, the CDR3 reads TGTGCCAGCTCCCTTCGACCTCCCCCGGATACGCAGTATTTT.